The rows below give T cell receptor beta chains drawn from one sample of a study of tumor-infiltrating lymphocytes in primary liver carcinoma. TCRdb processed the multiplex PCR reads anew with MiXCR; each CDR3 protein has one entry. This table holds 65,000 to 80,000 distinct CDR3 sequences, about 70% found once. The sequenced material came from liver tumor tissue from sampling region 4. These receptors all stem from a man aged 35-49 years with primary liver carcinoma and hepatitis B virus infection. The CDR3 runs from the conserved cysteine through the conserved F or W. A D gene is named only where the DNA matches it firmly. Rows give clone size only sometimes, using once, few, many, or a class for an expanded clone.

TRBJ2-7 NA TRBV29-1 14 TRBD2 TGCAGCGGAGATAGCGGGCGGGCCCTCAATGAGCAGTACTTC CSGDSGRALNEQYF
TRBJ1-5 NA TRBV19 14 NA TGTGCCAGTAGTGGGGCCGGGCACAATCAGCCCCAGCATTTT CASSGAGHNQPQHF
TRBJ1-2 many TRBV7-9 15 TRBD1 TGTGCCAGCAGCCGCGTCAGGGGGACTAACTATGGCTACACCTTC CASSRVRGTNYGYTF
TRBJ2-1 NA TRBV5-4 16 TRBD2 TGTGCCAGCAGCCTGGATAGCGGGGGTATATACAATGAGCAGTTCTTC CASSLDSGGIYNEQFF
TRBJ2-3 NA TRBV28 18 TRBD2 TGTGCCAGGAGTGATAGGGCGTTTGGCGGGAGAGAGGCAGATACGCAGTATTTT CARSDRAFGGREADTQYF
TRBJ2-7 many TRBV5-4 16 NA TGTGCCAGCAGCCTAACCACAGGGATCCGTGGAGACGAGCAGTACTTC CASSLTTGIRGDEQYF
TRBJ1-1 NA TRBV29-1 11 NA TGCGTTGCTGGGGACGGCACTGAAGCTTTCTTT CVAGDGTEAFF
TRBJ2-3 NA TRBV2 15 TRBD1 TGTGCCAGCAGCCGGGACAGAGGAGGACCAGATACGCAGTATTTT CASSRDRGGPDTQYF
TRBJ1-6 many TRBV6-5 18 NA TGTGCCAGCAGTTACTCGCCCTTCCAGTGGGGGGATAATTCACCCCTCCACTTT CASSYSPFQWGDNSPLHF
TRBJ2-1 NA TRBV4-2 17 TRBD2 TGTGCCAGCCGCCAAGATGGAGGACTAGCGGGAAGCAATGAGCAGCTCTTC CASRQDGGLAGSNEQLF
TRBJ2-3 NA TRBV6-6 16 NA TGTGCCAGCATTAGGGGGCCGGCAGGGAGGGGAGATACGCAGTATTTT CASIRGPAGRGDTQYF
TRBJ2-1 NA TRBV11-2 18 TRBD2 TGTGCCAGCAGCTTATGGGGACTAGCGGTAGGGCCCTACAATGAGCGGTTCTTC CASSLWGLAVGPYNERFF
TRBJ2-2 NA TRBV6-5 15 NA TGTGCCAGCGGTGCCACTTTAGAGGTCACCGGGGAGCTGTTTTTT CASGATLEVTGELFF
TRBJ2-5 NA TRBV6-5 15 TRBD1 TGTGCCAGCAGCTTGACAGGGGGTTTCCAAGATACCCAGCACTTC CASSLTGGFQDTQHF
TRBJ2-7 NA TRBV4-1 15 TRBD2 TGCACCAGCAGCCAAACGACTGGCGGGAGCTACGAGCAGTACTTC CTSSQTTGGSYEQYF
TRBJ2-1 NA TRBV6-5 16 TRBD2 TGTGCCAGCAGACAGACTAGCGGGGCGTCCTACGATGAGCAGTTATTC CASRQTSGASYDEQLF
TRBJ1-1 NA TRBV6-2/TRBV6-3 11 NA TGTGCCAACAGTCTGGGATTTGAAGCTTTCTTT CANSLGFEAFF
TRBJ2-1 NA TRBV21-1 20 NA TGTGCCAGCAGCCCCCGAGGGGGACAGGGGACCAACAACTCCTACAATGAGCAGTTCTTC CASSPRGGQGTNNSYNEQFF
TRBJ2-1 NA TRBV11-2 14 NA TGCACCAGCAGCTTAGATAGGTGGGCTGTTGAGCAGTTCTTC CTSSLDRWAVEQFF
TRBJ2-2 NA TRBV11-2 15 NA TGTGCCAGCAGCTTAGTTAGGGGGAACACCGGGGAGCTGCCTTTT CASSLVRGNTGELPF
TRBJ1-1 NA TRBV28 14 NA TGTGCCAGAAGTAGTGGGACGGTGAACACTGAAGCTTTCTTC CARSSGTVNTEAFF
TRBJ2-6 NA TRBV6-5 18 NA TGTGCCAGCAGTCTTTGGATAGGGATGAAGGCTGGGGCCAACGTCTTGACTTTC CASSLWIGMKAGANVLTF
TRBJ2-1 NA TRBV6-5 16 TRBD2 TGTGCCAGCAGTTATAATCCGCTAGCGGGAGGCAATGAGCAACTCTTC CASSYNPLAGGNEQLF
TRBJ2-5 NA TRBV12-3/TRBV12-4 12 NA TGTGCCAGCAGTCCACTAACGGGGACCCAATACTTC CASSPLTGTQYF
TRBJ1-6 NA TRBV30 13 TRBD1 TGTACTTGGGAGGGACAGAATAATTCACCCCTCCACTTT CTWEGQNNSPLHF
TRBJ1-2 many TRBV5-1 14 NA TGCGCCAGCAGCTTGGCCGGGTCGAATGATGGCTACACCTTC CASSLAGSNDGYTF
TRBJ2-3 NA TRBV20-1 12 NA TGCGGTGCCAAGACAGTCACAGATACGCAGTATTTT CGAKTVTDTQYF
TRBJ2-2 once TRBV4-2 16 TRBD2 TGTGCCAGCATCCCGGGGACTAGCGTGAACACCGGGGAGCTGATTTTT CASIPGTSVNTGELIF
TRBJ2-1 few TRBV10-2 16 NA TGCACCAGCATCGGGCCTAGCCAGAAATCCTACAATGAGCAATTCTTC CTSIGPSQKSYNEQFF
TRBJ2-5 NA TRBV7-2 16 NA TGTGCCAGCAGCTTAGCGTGGGGAGGTGTACAAGAGACCCAGTACTTC CASSLAWGGVQETQYF
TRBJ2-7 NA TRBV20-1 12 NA TGCAGTGCCCGTCAGGGGCTAGACGAGCAGTACTTC CSARQGLDEQYF
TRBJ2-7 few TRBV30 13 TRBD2 TGTGCCCGGAGGGGCGGGAGCTCCTACGAGCAGTACTTC CARRGGSSYEQYF
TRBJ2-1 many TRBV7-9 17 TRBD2 TGTGCCAGCAGCCCCCGACGGACTAGCGGGGGATACAATGAGCAGTTCTTC CASSPRRTSGGYNEQFF
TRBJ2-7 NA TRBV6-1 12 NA TGTGCCAGCAGTGAAACGCTCGACGAGCAGTACTTC CASSETLDEQYF
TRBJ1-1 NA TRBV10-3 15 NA TGTGCCATCAGTGATACCTCGGGCGGGCGGGGGATAGCTTTCTTT CAISDTSGGRGIAFF
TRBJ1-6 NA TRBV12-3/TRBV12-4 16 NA TGTGTCAACTCGGGTGGGCCGAGCTCCTATAATTCACCCCTCCACTTT CVNSGGPSSYNSPLHF
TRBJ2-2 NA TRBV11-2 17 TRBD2 TGTGCCAGCAGCCCGCTAGCGGCAGGGCCAAGGGCCGGGGAGCTGTTTTTT CASSPLAAGPRAGELFF
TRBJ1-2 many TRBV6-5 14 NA TGTGCCAGCAGTTACTCCACAGCGAACTATGGCTACACCTTC CASSYSTANYGYTF
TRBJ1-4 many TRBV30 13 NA TGTGCCTGGACCCCCGGGCCAAATGAAAAACTGTTTTTT CAWTPGPNEKLFF
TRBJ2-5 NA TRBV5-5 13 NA TGTGCCAGCTGCCTAACAGGGATCGAGACCCAGTACTTC CASCLTGIETQYF
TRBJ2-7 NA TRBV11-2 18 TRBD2 TGTGCCAGCAGCTCATCCGTTGGACTGGCGGGAGTGGGGTACGAGCAGTACTTC CASSSSVGLAGVGYEQYF
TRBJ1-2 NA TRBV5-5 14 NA TGTGCCAGCAGTTTGGAAGACGCGAACTATGGCTACACGTTC CASSLEDANYGYTF
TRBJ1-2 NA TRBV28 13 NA TGTGCCAGCAGTTGCGGTCAGGGCGGAGGCTACACCTTC CASSCGQGGGYTF
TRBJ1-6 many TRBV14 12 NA TGTGCCAGCAGCCAAGAGGGTTCACCCCTCCACTTT CASSQEGSPLHF
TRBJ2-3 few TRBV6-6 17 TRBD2 TGTGCCAGCAGTCCTCAGACTAGCGGGAGTGGGACGGATACGCAGTATTTT CASSPQTSGSGTDTQYF
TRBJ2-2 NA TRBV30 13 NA TGTGCCTGGACCGAACAGAACACCGGGGAGCTGTTTTTT CAWTEQNTGELFF
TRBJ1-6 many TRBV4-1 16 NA TGCGCCAGCAGCCAAGACGCGGGATTGAATAATTCACCCCTCCACTTT CASSQDAGLNNSPLHF
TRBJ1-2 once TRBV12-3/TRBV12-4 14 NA TGTGCCAGCACTAAGATGGGTGCCGACTATGACTGCACCTTC CASTKMGADYDCTF
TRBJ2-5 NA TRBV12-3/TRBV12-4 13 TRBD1 TGTGCCAGCAGCTGGACAGGTGAAGAGACCCAGTACTTT CASSWTGEETQYF
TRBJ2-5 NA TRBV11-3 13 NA TGTGCCAGCAGCTTACATGAGAGGGAGGCCCAGTACTTC CASSLHEREAQYF
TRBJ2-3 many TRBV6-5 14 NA TGTGCCAGCAGTTACTCGCAGTACGCAGATACGCAGTATTTT CASSYSQYADTQYF
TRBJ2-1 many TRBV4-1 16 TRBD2 TGCGCCAGCAGCCAAGTTTTGCGACTAGCGGGAGGAGAGCAGTTCTTC CASSQVLRLAGGEQFF
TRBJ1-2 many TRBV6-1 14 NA TGTGCCAGCAGTGAAGCCCGAGGGGCTATCGGCTACACCTTC CASSEARGAIGYTF
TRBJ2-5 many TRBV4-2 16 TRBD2 TGTGCCAGCAGCCTCGACTTTACTAGCGGCCAAGAGACCCAGTACTTC CASSLDFTSGQETQYF
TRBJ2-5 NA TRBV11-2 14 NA TGTGCCAGCAGCTCCTGGGGATTAGGGGAGACCCAGTACTTT CASSSWGLGETQYF
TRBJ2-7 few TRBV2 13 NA TGTGCCAGCAGGGCACAGTCTGGGGTCGACCAGTACTTC CASRAQSGVDQYF
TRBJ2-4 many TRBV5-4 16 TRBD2 TGTGCCAGCAGCTTGGGGGGATCGGGAGGGACCGGCATTCAGTACTTC CASSLGGSGGTGIQYF
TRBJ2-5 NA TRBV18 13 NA TGTGCCAGCTCACCCCAACCGCTAGAGACCCAGTACTTC CASSPQPLETQYF
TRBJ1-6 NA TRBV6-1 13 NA TGTGCCATCAGTGGGACTTATAATTCACCCCTTCACTTT CAISGTYNSPLHF
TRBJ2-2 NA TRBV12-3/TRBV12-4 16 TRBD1 TGTGCCAGTAGTTTTTCACCGGGACAGGGGACCGGGGAGCTGTTTTTT CASSFSPGQGTGELFF